The next 17 T cell receptor beta chains were all read from a single sample in a study of blood T cells in healthy people across ages. Primers used in a second PCR of roughly 6 to 12 cycles were a sample-barcoded 5' primer and a J-beta primer mix. TCRdb called the 5' RACE reads again in MiXCR, with one record for every CDR3 protein. This table holds hundreds of thousands of distinct CDR3 sequences, 45% to 60% found once. The sample consisted of blood. These receptors came from a woman at least 80 years old in good health.

This clonotype occurred a few times. The chain uses TRBV20-1 and TRBJ2-1; tentatively, D is TRBD2 (6 bases). Germline values: CDR1 DFQATT, CDR2 SNEGSKA (reference sequence). V was shortened by 4 bases and J by 5 bases, with 21 bases between the two germline ends. The CDR3 extends over 16 amino acids. The CDR3 loop is CSATGRWGEGDNEQFF. The CDR3 nucleotides are TGCAGTGCTACAGGCAGATGGGGGGAAGGGGACAATGAGCAGTTCTTC.

The chain is built from TRBV21-1 and TRBJ2-1; the table's TRBD1 call for D was not verified on the DNA. TRBV21-1 is listed as a pseudogene. The CDR3 covers 15 residues. The DNA of the CDR3 is TGTGCCACTACCCCGGACGGCTGCTCCTACAATGAGCAGTTCTTC. Protein product: CATTPDGCSYNEQFF.

This chain connects TRBV4-1 to TRBJ2-3, with 13 positions matching TRBD2. J gave up 2 bases and V 0 bases, and 8 bases lay outside the gene matches. Germline CDR1 and CDR2: MGHRA and YSYEKL. The CDR3 contains 19 residues. DNA for the CDR3: TGCGCCAGCAGCCAAGATACCCGACTAGCGGGGGGCCTCACAGATACGCAGTATTTT. As protein: CASSQDTRLAGGLTDTQYF.

This clonotype was observed a few times. At one end the junction does not follow the germline gene, possibly because of a read error. This chain joins TRBV4-2 and TRBJ1-2; 8 bases line up with TRBD1. CDR1 LGHNA and CDR2 YNFKEQ come from the germline V gene. The CDR3 extends over 15 amino acids. CDR3 nucleotide sequence: TGTGCCCGCAGCCACACGGGACAGGTGGGGGATGGCTACACCTTC. Translating it yields CARSHTGQVGDGYTF.

The chain uses TRBV9 and TRBJ2-3, with TRBD2 matching over 7 bases. The CDR3 has 15 residues. Unmatched junction bases numbered 6, after V lost 0 bases and J lost 5 bases. Per germline, CDR1 SGDLS and CDR2 YYNGEE. CDR3 coding DNA: TGTGCCAGCAGCGTAGCCGGGACTACTGGAGATACGCAGTATTTT. Its translation: CASSVAGTTGDTQYF.

This clonotype was counted between two and nine times. The chain carries TRBV20-1 and TRBJ2-7; 7 nucleotides match TRBD1. Trimming took 3 bases from V and 3 from J; bases not matched to a gene: 14. Germline values: CDR1 DFQATT, CDR2 SNEGSKA (reference sequence). The CDR3 is 16 residues long. CDR3 nucleotides: TGCAGTGCTAGGTCGGTAGGGATACAGGGGAGCTACGAGCAGTACTTC. It translates to CSARSVGIQGSYEQYF.

The V gene is TRBV30, the J gene TRBJ2-3; perhaps D is TRBD1 or TRBD2 (5 bases each). The CDR3 runs 13 residues. Germline lookup yields CDR1 GTSNPN and CDR2 SVGIG (reference sequence). V lost 4 bases and J lost 4, with 12 bases in between. For the CDR3, the DNA is TGTGCCTGGACCGGCCAGGGACCAGATACGCAGTATTTT. This codes for CAWTGQGPDTQYF.

This clonotype was found many times. V gene TRBV28 combines with J gene TRBJ2-7; TRBD2 is a possible D gene (5 bases). Germline CDR1 reads MDHEN; CDR2 reads SYDVKM. Trimming took 6 bases from V and 3 from J, leaving 15 bases between them. The CDR3 sequence is 14 residues long. CDR3 amino acids: CASRQAGVHYEQYF. The CDR3 DNA reads TGTGCCAGCAGACAAGCCGGGGTGCACTACGAGCAGTACTTC.

Notes on this clonotype: A much bigger clone sits one base away, suggesting this may be a read error. The chain combines TRBV12-3 or TRBV12-4 with TRBJ2-5; D unresolved. The CDR3 loop spans 12 amino acids. The V end lost 5 bases, the J end lost 11 bases, and 15 bases lay between the germline ends. The chain's CDR3 is CASSALSDEQYF. In DNA form, the CDR3 reads TGTGCCAGCAGTGCTCTTTCGGATGAGCAGTACTTC.

The table lists this clonotype with many counts. The chain has TRBV9 and TRBJ1-5; D gene uncertain. V was shortened by 0 bases and J by 2 bases, with 9 bases between the two germline ends. The length of the CDR3 is 15 residues. The germline gives CDR1 SGDLS, CDR2 YYNGEE. CDR3 DNA sequence: TGTGCCAGCAGCGTAGGGCTGGCGGGCAATCAGCCCCAGCATTTT. Amino acids: CASSVGLAGNQPQHF.

The chain has TRBV20-1 and TRBJ2-1; the D gene is possibly TRBD2 (5 bases). The CDR3 has 10 residues. The germline V gene has CDR1 DFQATT and CDR2 SNEGSKA (reference sequence). CDR3 bases: TGCAGGCCCTCGGGGAATGAGCAGTTCTTC. It is translated as CRPSGNEQFF.

This clonotype was counted only a few times. The V gene is TRBV6-2 or TRBV6-3, the J gene TRBJ2-3; D is perhaps TRBD2 (5 bases). Trimming took 6 bases from V and 0 from J, leaving 19 bases between them. Germline CDR1 reads MNHEY; CDR2 reads SVGEGT. The CDR3 covers 17 residues. CDR3 bases: TGTGCCAGCAGCTGGACTCTACTTCGTCCTAGCACAGATACGCAGTATTTT. This translates into CASSWTLLRPSTDTQYF.

This clonotype was seen many times. This chain joins TRBV7-3 and TRBJ2-3, with D possibly matching TRBD2 (6 bases). Germline V gene data show CDR1 as SGHTA and CDR2 as FQGTGA. Trimming took 5 bases from V and 5 from J, leaving 14 bases between them. This CDR3 contains 14 residues. The CDR3 sequence: CASSPPGAKDTQYF. As DNA, the CDR3 is TGTGCCAGCAGCCCCCCGGGAGCAAAAGATACGCAGTATTTT.

Regarding this clonotype: Just one base apart from a much larger clone, this may be a read error. The rearrangement uses TRBV2 and TRBJ2-7; D gene uncertain. The CDR3 runs to 14 residues. CDR1 SNHLY and CDR2 FYNNEI come from the germline V gene. CDR3 residues: CTSSEWWRPNEQYF. For the CDR3, the DNA is TGTACCAGCAGTGAATGGTGGCGCCCCAACGAGCAGTACTTC.

Comment on this clonotype: A much larger clone differs by one base, so this may be a read error. CDR3 loop: CSVEGSFSYNGQFF. CDR3 DNA: TGCAGCGTTGAGGGCTCGTTCTCCTACAATGGGCAGTTCTTC. The rearrangement joins TRBV29-1 to TRBJ2-1; no firm D call. Germline V lookup: CDR1 SQVTM, CDR2 ANQGSEA. This CDR3 is 14 amino acids long.

The rearrangement joins TRBV29-1 to TRBJ2-4, with D hard to call. The DNA end is a closer match to TRBJ2-5, so the J assignment may be wrong. The CDR3 runs 11 residues. Per germline, CDR1 SQVTM and CDR2 ANQGSEA. The CDR3 here is CSVRPSETQYF. The CDR3 DNA reads TGCAGCGTCCGGCCGTCAGAGACCCAGTACTTC.

The chain combines TRBV5-1 with TRBJ2-5; 8 nucleotides match TRBD2. From germline, CDR1 is SGHRS and CDR2 YFSETQ. Unmatched junction bases numbered 5, after V lost 8 bases and J lost 2 bases. This CDR3 spans 13 amino acids. The CDR3 reads CASSGELQETQYF. DNA of the CDR3: TGCGCCAGTAGCGGGGAGTTACAAGAGACCCAGTACTTC.